This T cell receptor (beta chain) emerged from a study of naive and memory T cell subsets. General study findings and limits: RNA-based TCR counts may shift with T cell activation and differentiation.

CDR3 size: 15 residues. Per the germline V gene, CDR1 is SNHLY and CDR2 is FYNNEI. J gave up 1 base and V 9 bases, and 6 bases lay outside the gene matches. This clonotype was observed a few times. Antigen: not known. Both TRBC1 and TRBC2 were covered by a beta constant-region primer of two equimolar oligonucleotides. TCRdb analysed the UMI-ligation and nested PCR reads with MiXCR anew, one entry per CDR3 protein. In the table there are approximately 82,000 distinct CDR3 sequences, about 6.5% of which are singletons. The sample taken for sequencing was central memory CD4+ T cells from blood. The V call is TRBV2, the J call TRBJ2-3, with 11 bases identical to TRBD2. This receptor was obtained from a human donor in good health. In nucleotides, the CDR3 is TGTGCCAGGACTAGCGGGGCCAGCCGCACAGATACGCAGTATTTT. It codes for CARTSGASRTDTQYF.